This T cell receptor beta chain derives from a study of blood T cell repertoires in COVID-19. The V segment lost 3 bases and the J segment 1 base; nucleotides outside the gene matches: 0. Germline values: CDR1 SGHTA, CDR2 FQGNSA. This CDR3 comprises 16 residues. Methods used by the authors: Cell counts per sample came from amplifying reference gene primers. Assay used: immunoSEQ multiplex PCR; TCRdb lists only in-frame clones, some missing. V and J calls and clone size follow that table, whereas D and trimming were derived from the DNA. The sample includes more than 150,000 clones, approximately 80% of them seen just once. Comment on this clone: The same CDR3 is also encoded by other DNA sequences in this sample.

The receptor's source is a woman aged 60-75 years with acute or convalescent COVID-19. The chain uses TRBV7-2 and TRBJ2-3; 14 nucleotides line up with TRBD2. The sequencing input was peripheral blood. CDR3 bases: TGTGCCAGCAGCTTGGGACTAGCGGGGGGCACAGATACGCAGTATTTT. This gives the protein CASSLGLAGGTDTQYF.